The present entry profiles one TCR beta chain with its context. These data belong to a study of radiotherapy plus CTLA-4 blockade in lung cancer. Only in-frame clones appear in the TCRdb table, and some are missing; sequencing was by immunoSEQ multiplex PCR. The sample has some 50,000 clones, 84% seen once. The CDR3 has 15 residues. V was pared by 5 bases and J by 5 bases, with 7 bases of the junction left unmatched. Germline V CDR1 and CDR2: MNHNS, SASEGT. The rearrangement uses TRBV6-1 and TRBJ2-2; 8 nucleotides agree with TRBD1. The clonotype was recovered from a human donor with non-small cell lung cancer whose response to radiotherapy plus ipilimumab could not be evaluated. The sequencing here drew on peripheral blood, taken from a patient treated with radiotherapy plus ipilimumab. The CDR3 nucleotides are TGTGCCAGCAGTAAACAGGACAGGGTGACCGGGGAGCTGTTTTTT. It specifies CASSKQDRVTGELFF.